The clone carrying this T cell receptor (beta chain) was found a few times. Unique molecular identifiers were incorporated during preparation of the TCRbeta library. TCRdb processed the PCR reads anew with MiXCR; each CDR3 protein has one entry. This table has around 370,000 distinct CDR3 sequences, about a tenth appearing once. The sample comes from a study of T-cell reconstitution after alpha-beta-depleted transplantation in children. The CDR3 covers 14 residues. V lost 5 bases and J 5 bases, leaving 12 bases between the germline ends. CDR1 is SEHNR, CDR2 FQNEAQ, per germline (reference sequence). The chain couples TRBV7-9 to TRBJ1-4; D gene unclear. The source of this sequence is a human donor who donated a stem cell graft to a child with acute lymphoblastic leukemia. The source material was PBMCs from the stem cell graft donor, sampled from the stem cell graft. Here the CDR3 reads CASSLTGINEKLFF. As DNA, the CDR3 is TGTGCCAGCAGCCTCACGGGTATAAATGAAAAACTGTTTTTT.